This T cell receptor (beta chain) was retrieved from a study of cytomegalovirus exposure and HLA in healthy donors. General observations from the study: 87-base-pair reads could not separate some V segments, including TRBV6-2 and TRBV6-3. Through in vitro validation, a few CMV-associated chains were shown to be specific for CMV antigens.

The CDR3 consists of 17 residues. V dropped 2 bases and J dropped 0 bases, with 17 bases sitting between them. Germline V gene lookup returns CDR1 GTSNPN and CDR2 SVGIG (reference sequence). This PCR relied on a set of 60 Vbeta primers and 13 Jbeta primers. Generated by immunoSEQ multiplex PCR, the TCRdb table keeps only in-frame clones and is missing some. The sample has about 200,000 clones, 70% to 80% seen once; the top ten hold under 3%. The table lists this clone with a few counts. Its antigen is unidentified. The sequence was collected from a woman aged 25 to 39 in good health and CMV-seronegative. The specimen sequenced was PBMCs. The chain is built from TRBV30 and TRBJ1-5, with D maybe TRBD1 (5 bases). The CDR3 nucleotides read TGTGCCTGGAGTCGGGACTTACCCGAGTATAGCAATCAGCCCCAGCATTTT. Its protein is CAWSRDLPEYSNQPQHF. The variable domain in full, completed from reference TRBV30 and TRBJ1-5, reads SQTIHQWPATLVQPVGSPLSLECTVEGTSNPNLYWYRQAAGRGLQLLFYSVGIGQISSEVPQNLSASRPQDRQFILSSKKLLLSDSGFYLCAWSRDLPEYSNQPQHFGDGTRLSIL.